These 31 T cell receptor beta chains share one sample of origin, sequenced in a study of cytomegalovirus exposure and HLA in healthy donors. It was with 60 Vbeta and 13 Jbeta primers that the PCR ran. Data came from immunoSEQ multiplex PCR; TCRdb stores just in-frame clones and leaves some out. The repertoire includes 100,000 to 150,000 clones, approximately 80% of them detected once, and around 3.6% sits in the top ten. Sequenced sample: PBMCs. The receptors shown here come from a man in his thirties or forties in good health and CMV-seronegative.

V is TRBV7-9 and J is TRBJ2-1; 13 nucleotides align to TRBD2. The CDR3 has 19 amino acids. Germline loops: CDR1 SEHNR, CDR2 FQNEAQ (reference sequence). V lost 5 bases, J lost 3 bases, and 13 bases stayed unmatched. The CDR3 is CASSGRHGTSGTNYNEQFF. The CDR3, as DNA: TGTGCCAGCAGCGGCCGCCATGGGACTAGCGGGACCAACTACAATGAGCAGTTCTTC.

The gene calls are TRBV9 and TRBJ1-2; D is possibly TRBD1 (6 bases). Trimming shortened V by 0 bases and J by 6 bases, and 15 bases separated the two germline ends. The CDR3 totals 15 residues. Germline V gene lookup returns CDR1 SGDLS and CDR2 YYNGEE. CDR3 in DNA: TGTGCCAGCAGCGTAGAGGGGGGGGGTTTGCATGGCTACACCTTC. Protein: CASSVEGGGLHGYTF.

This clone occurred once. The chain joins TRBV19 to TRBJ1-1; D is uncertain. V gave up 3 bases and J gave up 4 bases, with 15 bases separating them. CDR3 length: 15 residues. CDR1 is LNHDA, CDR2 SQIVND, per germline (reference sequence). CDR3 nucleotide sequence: TGTGCCAGTAGTATCTTGACACCCCGTCCCACTGAAGCTTTCTTT. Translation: CASSILTPRPTEAFF.

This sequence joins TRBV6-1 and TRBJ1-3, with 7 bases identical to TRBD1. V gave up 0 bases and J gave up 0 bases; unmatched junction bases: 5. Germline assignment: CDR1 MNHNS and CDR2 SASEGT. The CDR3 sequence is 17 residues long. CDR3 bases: TGTGCCAGCAGTGAAGCGGCAGGGGGATCCTCTGGAAACACCATATATTTT. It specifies CASSEAAGGSSGNTIYF.

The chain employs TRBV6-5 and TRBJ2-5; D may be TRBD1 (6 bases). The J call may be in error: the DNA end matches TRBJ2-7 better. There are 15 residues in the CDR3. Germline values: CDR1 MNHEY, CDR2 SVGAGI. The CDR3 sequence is CASKSPRTVSYEQYF. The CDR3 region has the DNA TGTGCCAGCAAATCCCCTCGGACAGTTTCCTACGAGCAGTACTTC.

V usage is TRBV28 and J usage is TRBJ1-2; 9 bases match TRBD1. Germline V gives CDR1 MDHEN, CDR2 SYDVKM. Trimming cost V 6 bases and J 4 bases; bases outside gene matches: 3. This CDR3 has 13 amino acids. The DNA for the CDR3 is TGTGCCAGCAGGGGGACAGGGATCTATGGCTACACCTTC. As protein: CASRGTGIYGYTF.

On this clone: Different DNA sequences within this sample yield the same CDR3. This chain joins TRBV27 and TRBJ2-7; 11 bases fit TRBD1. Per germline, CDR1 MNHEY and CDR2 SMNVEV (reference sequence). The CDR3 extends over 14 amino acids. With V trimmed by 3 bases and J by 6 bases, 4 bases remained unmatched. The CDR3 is CASSLGTGGGEQYF. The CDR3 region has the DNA TGTGCCAGCAGTTTGGGGACAGGGGGAGGCGAGCAGTACTTC.

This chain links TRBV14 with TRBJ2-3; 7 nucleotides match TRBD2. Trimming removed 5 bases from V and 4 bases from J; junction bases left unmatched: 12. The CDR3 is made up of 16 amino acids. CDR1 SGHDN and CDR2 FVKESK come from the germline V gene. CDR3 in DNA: TGTGCCAGCAGCTACGCGGTGAGGAGCGGGGCAGATACGCAGTATTTT. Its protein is CASSYAVRSGADTQYF.

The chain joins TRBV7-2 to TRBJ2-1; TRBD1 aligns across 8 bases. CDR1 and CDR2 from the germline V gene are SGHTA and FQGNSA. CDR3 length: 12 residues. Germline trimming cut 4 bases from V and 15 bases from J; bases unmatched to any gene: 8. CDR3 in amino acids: CASSSDRGPSFF. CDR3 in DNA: TGTGCCAGCAGCTCCGACAGGGGCCCCTCGTTCTTC.

The CDR3 loop reads CASSLTRDYGYTF. For the CDR3, the DNA is TGTGCCAGCAGCTTGACCCGAGACTATGGCTACACCTTC. The genes are TRBV5-6 and TRBJ1-2; no clear D. The V end lost 1 base, the J end lost 3 bases, and 7 bases lay between the germline ends. The CDR3 covers 13 residues. Germline lookup yields CDR1 SGHDT and CDR2 YYEEEE.

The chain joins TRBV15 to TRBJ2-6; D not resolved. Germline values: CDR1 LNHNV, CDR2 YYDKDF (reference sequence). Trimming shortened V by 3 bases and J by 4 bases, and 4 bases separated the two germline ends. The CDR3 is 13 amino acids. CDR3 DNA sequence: TGTGCCACCAGCAGCTCCGGGGCCAACGTCCTGACTTTC. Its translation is CATSSSGANVLTF.

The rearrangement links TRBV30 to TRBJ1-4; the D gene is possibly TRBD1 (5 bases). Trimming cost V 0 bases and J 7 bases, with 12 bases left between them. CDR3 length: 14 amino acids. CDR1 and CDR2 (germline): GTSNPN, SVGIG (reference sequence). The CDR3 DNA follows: TGTGCCTGGAGTGTACGGCAGGGCTCTGAAAAACTGTTTTTT. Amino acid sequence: CAWSVRQGSEKLFF.

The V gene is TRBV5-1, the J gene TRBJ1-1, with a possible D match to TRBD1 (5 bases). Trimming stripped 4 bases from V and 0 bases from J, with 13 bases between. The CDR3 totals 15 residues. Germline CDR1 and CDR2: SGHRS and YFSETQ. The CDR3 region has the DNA TGCGCCAGCAGCCAGCAGGGCGACTTGAACACTGAAGCTTTCTTT. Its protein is CASSQQGDLNTEAFF.

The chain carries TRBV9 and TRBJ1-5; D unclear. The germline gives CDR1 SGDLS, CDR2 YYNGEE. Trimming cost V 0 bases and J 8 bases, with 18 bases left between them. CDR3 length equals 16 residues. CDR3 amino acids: CASSVGRGIAREPQHF. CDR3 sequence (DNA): TGTGCCAGCAGCGTAGGACGGGGTATAGCGAGAGAGCCCCAGCATTTT.

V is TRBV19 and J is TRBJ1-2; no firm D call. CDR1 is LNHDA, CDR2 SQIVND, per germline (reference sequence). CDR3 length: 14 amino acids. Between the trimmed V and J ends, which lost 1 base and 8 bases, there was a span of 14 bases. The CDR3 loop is CASSIGSTGYGYTF. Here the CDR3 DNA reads TGTGCCAGTAGTATAGGAAGTACGGGGTACGGCTACACCTTC.

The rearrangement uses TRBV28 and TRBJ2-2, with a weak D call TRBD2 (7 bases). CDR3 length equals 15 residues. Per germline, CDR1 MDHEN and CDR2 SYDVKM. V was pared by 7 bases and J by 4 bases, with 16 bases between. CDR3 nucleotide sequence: TGTGCCAGCATCCCCGGGGGGCGCAGCACCGGGGAGCTGTTTTTT. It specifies CASIPGGRSTGELFF.

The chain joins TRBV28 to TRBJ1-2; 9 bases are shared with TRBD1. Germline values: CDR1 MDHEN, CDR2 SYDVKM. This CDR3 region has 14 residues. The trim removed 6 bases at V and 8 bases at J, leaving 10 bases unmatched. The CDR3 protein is CASRPGTGGKGYTF. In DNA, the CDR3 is TGTGCCAGCAGACCCGGCACAGGGGGCAAGGGCTACACCTTC.

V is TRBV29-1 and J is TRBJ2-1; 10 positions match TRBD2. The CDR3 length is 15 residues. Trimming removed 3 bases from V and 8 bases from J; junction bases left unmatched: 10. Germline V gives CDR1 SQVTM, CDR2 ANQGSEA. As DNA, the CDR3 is TGCAGCGTTGATGGGACTAGCGAACAAGCGGATGAGCAGTTCTTC. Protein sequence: CSVDGTSEQADEQFF.

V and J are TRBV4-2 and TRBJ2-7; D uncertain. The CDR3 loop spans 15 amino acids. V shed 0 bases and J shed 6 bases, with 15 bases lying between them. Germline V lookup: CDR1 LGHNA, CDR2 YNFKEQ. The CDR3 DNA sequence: TGTGCCAGCAGCCAAGAGAGGTTAGGAAAGCTCGAGCAGTACTTC. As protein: CASSQERLGKLEQYF.

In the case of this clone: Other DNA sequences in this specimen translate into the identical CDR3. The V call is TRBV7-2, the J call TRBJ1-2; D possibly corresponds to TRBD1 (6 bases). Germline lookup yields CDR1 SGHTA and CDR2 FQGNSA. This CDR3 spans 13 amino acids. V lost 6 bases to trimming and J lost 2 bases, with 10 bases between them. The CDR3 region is CASRPTGNYGYTF. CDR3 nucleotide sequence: TGTGCCAGCAGGCCCACAGGGAACTATGGCTACACCTTC.

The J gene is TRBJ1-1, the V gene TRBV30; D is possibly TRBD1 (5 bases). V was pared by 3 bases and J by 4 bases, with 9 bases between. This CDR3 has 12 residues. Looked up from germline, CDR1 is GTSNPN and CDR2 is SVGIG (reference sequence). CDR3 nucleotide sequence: TGTGCCTGGAGATGGGGGGTCACTGAAGCTTTCTTT. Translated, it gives CAWRWGVTEAFF.

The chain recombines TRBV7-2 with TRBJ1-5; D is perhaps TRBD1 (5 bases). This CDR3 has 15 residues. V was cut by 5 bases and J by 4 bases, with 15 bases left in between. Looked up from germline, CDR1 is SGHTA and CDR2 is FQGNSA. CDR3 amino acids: CASSHDSSKNQPQHF. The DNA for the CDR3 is TGTGCCAGCAGCCACGACAGTTCTAAAAATCAGCCCCAGCATTTT. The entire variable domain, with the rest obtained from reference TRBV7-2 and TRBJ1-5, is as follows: GAGVSQSPSNKVTEKGKDVELRCDPISGHTALYWYRQSLGQGLEFLIYFQGNSAPDKSGLPSDRFSAERTGGSVSTLTIQRTQQEDSAVYLCASSHDSSKNQPQHFGDGTRLSIL.

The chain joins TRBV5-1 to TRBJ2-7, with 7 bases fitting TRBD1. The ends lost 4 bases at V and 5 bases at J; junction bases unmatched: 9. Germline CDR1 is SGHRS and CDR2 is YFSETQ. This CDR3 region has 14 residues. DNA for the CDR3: TGCGCCAGCAGCCCAGACAGGGCTTCGCACGAGCAGTACTTC. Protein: CASSPDRASHEQYF.

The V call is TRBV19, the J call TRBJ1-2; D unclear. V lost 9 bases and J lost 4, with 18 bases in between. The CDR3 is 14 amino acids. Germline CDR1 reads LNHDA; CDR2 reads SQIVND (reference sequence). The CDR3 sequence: CASSRARGVYGYTF. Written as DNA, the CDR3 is TGTGCCAGCTCCCGCGCCCGCGGAGTCTATGGCTACACCTTC.

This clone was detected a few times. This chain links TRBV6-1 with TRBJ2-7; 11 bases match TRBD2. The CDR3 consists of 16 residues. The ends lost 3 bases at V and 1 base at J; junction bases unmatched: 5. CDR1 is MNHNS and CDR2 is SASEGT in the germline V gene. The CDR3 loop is CASSERLAGGSYEQYF. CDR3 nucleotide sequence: TGTGCCAGCAGTGAGAGGCTAGCGGGAGGTTCCTACGAGCAGTACTTC.

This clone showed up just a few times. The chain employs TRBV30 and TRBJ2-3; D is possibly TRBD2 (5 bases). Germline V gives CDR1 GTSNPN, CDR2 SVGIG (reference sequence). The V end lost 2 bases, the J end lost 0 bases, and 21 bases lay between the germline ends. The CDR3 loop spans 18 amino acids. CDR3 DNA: TGTGCCTGGAGTCATCGTTGGACTGATCGCCCTAGCACAGATACGCAGTATTTT. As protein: CAWSHRWTDRPSTDTQYF. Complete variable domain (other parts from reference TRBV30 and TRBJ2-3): SQTIHQWPATLVQPVGSPLSLECTVEGTSNPNLYWYRQAAGRGLQLLFYSVGIGQISSEVPQNLSASRPQDRQFILSSKKLLLSDSGFYLCAWSHRWTDRPSTDTQYFGPGTRLTVL.

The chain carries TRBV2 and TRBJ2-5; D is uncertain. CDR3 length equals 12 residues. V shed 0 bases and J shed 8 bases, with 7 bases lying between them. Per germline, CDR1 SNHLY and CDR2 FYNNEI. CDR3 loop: CASSEARFTQYF. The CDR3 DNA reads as TGTGCCAGCAGTGAAGCGAGGTTCACCCAGTACTTC.

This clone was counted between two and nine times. CDR3 bases: TGTGCCAGCACAATGGTGGACAGTTTAGCCAAAAACATTCAGTACTTC. Translation gives CASTMVDSLAKNIQYF. The chain employs TRBV2 and TRBJ2-4; a weak D match, TRBD1 (6 bases). The germline V gene has CDR1 SNHLY and CDR2 FYNNEI. This CDR3 has 16 residues. V dropped 7 bases and J dropped 0 bases, with 16 bases sitting between them.

The CDR3 loop is CASRLAGGLGTEAFF. In nucleotides, the CDR3 is TGTGCAAGTCGCTTAGCCGGGGGACTGGGCACTGAAGCTTTCTTT. The chain recombines TRBV12-2 with TRBJ1-1. TRBV12-2 is recorded as a pseudogene. This CDR3 spans 15 amino acids.

The DNA for the CDR3 is TGCGCCAGCAGCCAAGCCGCGGGGCCCTTCACAGATACGCAGTATTTT. Translated: CASSQAAGPFTDTQYF. V and J are TRBV4-1 and TRBJ2-3; D is possibly TRBD2 (6 bases). Germline V gives CDR1 MGHRA, CDR2 YSYEKL. This CDR3 has 16 residues. V was pared by 1 base and J by 2 bases, with 13 bases between.

The CDR3 sequence: CSAQGDQPQHF. The CDR3 coding sequence is TGCAGTGCCCAGGGGGATCAGCCCCAGCATTTT. The gene calls are TRBV20-1 and TRBJ1-5; 7 bases line up with TRBD1. V was clipped by 6 bases and J by 5 bases; unmatched bases: 1. CDR3 length equals 11 residues. Per germline, CDR1 DFQATT and CDR2 SNEGSKA (reference sequence).